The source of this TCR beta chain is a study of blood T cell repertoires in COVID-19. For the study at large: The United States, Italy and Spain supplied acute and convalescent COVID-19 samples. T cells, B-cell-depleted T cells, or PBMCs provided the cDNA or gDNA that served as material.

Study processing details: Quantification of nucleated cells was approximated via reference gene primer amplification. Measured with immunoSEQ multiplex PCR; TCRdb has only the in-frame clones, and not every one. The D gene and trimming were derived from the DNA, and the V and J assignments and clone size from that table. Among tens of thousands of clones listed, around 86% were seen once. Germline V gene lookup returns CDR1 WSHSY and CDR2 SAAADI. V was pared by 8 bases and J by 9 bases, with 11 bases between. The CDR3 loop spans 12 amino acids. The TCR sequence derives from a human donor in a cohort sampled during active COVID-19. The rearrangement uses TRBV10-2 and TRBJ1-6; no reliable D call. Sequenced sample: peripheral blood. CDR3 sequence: CASVSESSPLHF. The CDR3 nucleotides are TGCGCCAGCGTTTCGGAGTCTTCACCCCTCCACTTT.